This T cell receptor (beta chain) was sequenced during a study of shared clonotypes between healthy human individuals. At the level of the study: Each donor's CD4 naive and CD4 memory cells filled three plates apiece, CD8 naive two, and CD8 memory one. Study conclusions and caveats: There were few donors, and this limited the genetic and exposure-history diversity represented.

The protocol was immunoSEQ multiplex PCR, while the TCRdb copy is restricted to in-frame clones and leaves out a portion. Of some 2.1 million clones listed, approximately 92% are singletons. Germline V gives CDR1 SGHTA, CDR2 FQGTGA. The ends were cut back, 5 bases at V and 2 bases at J, with 14 bases in the middle. The CDR3 totals 15 residues. On this clone: Its antigen is unidentified.

Terminally differentiated effector memory CD45RA+ cells were left out of the naive CD8 fraction, which was CD45RO-negative and positively selected for CCR7. The chain employs TRBV7-3 and TRBJ2-3; D gene uncertain. This clonotype was sampled from a man aged 18 to 30 in good health. Some clones in this sample may be carry-over from other donors' samples. The source material was naive CD8+ T cells from PBMCs. Here the CDR3 DNA reads TGTGCCAGCAGCCCCGTCGATGACCCCACAGATACGCAGTATTTT. Translated: CASSPVDDPTDTQYF.